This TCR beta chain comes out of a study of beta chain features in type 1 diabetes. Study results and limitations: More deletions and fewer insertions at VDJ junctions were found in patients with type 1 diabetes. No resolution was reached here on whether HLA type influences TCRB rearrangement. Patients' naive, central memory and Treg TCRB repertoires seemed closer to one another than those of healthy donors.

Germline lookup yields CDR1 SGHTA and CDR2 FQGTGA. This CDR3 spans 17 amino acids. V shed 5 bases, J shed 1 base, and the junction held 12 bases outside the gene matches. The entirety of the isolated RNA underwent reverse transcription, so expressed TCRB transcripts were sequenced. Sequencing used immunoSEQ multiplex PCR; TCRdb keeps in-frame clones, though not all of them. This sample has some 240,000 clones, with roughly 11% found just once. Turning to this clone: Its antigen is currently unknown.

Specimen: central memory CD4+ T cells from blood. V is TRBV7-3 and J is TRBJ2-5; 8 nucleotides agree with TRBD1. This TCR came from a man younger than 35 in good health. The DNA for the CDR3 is TGTGCCAGCAGCCCGTATGGGACAGGAGGGCTCCAAGAGACCCAGTACTTC. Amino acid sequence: CASSPYGTGGLQETQYF.